This T cell receptor (beta chain) is from a study of PD-1 and CTLA-4 blockade in melanoma. Trimming cost V 1 base and J 8 bases, with 7 bases left between them. CDR3 length: 12 residues. CDR1 KGHDR and CDR2 SFDVKD come from the germline V gene. Assay: immunoSEQ multiplex PCR; the TCRdb copy retains only in-frame clones and omits some. The sample contains tens of thousands of clones, about 91% of which appear only once. The origin of this receptor is a human donor with melanoma. The J gene is TRBJ1-1, the V gene TRBV24-1, with D possibly matching TRBD1 (5 bases). The sequences come from CD8+ T cells from peripheral blood, collected from a patient given anti-PD-1 treatment. The DNA for the CDR3 is TGTGCCACCAGTGATTTTGGGGGGGAAGCTTTCTTT. It yields the protein CATSDFGGEAFF.